The 17 T cell receptor beta chains below all came from one sample that was sequenced in a study of Tregs in tolerant kidney transplant recipients (dated by TCRdb to between 2018 and 2020). The library was made by the immunoSEQ multiplex PCR assay. TCRdb mirrors the immuneACCESS table, restricted to in-frame sequences. Some clones are absent from its copies; in checked studies, under half trace to an unresolved V gene, and the reason for the others is unknown. Present in this sample are about 66,000 clones, around 90% of which were seen just once. Together, the top ten hold about 10% of the sample. Read against the paper, the sample's time point label means: blood sample drawn before combined kidney and bone marrow transplant. Sequencing was performed on CD8+ T cells from blood, taken before the transplant. Every receptor here comes from a human donor who received a combined kidney and bone marrow transplant.

This rearrangement joins TRBV19 to TRBJ1-2; D is ambiguous. CDR3 length: 12 amino acids. Germline V lookup: CDR1 LNHDA, CDR2 SQIVND (reference sequence). V dropped 10 bases and J dropped 5 bases, with 14 bases sitting between them. The CDR3 spells CATLSVRYGYTF. CDR3 bases: TGTGCCACCCTGAGTGTGAGATATGGCTACACCTTC.

This chain connects TRBV19 to TRBJ2-7; 12 positions match TRBD2. This CDR3 has 15 residues. Looked up from germline, CDR1 is LNHDA and CDR2 is SQIVND (reference sequence). Trimming cost V 3 bases and J 3 bases; bases outside gene matches: 3. The CDR3 sequence is CASSIGGLAGYEQYF. The CDR3 region has the DNA TGTGCCAGTAGTATCGGGGGACTAGCGGGCTACGAGCAGTACTTC.

The chain links TRBV7-2 to TRBJ1-2, with 8 bases aligning to TRBD1. V was clipped by 5 bases and J by 10 bases; unmatched bases: 6. Germline V CDR1 and CDR2: SGHTA, FQGNSA. CDR3 length: 12 amino acids. The CDR3 protein is CASSPMTGDYTF. The CDR3 DNA sequence: TGTGCCAGCAGCCCAATGACAGGGGACTACACCTTC.

The chain has TRBV2 and TRBJ2-3; D may be TRBD1 (5 bases). The germline CDR1 and CDR2 sequences are SNHLY and FYNNEI. The CDR3 is 16 amino acids. V lost 2 bases, J lost 2 bases, and 14 bases lay in between. The CDR3 DNA sequence: TGTGCCAGCAGTGAAACAGGAAGATCACACACAGATACGCAGTATTTT. Protein sequence: CASSETGRSHTDTQYF.

V and J are TRBV7-9 and TRBJ2-5; D call uncertain. CDR1 SEHNR and CDR2 FQNEAQ come from the germline V gene (reference sequence). Trimming pared 1 base from V and 5 bases from J, leaving 14 bases between. The CDR3 sequence is 15 residues long. The CDR3 sequence is CASSLVVVAGETQYF. The CDR3 bases are TGTGCCAGCAGCTTAGTTGTTGTGGCCGGGGAGACCCAGTACTTC.

The chain is built from TRBV4-3 and TRBJ2-1, with 10 nucleotides matching TRBD2. V trimming: 3 bases; J trimming: 4 bases; junction bases outside the gene matches: 3. The CDR3 is made up of 15 amino acids. Per germline, CDR1 LGHNA and CDR2 YSLEER. The CDR3 DNA sequence: TGCGCCAGCAGCCACGGACTAGCGGAATACAATGAGCAGTTCTTC. Translated, it gives CASSHGLAEYNEQFF.

Here the CDR3 reads CASSPVGVAGDGETQYF. The CDR3 DNA sequence: TGTGCCAGCAGCCCTGTGGGTGTAGCGGGAGACGGAGAGACCCAGTACTTC. This chain joins TRBV13 and TRBJ2-5, with 9 bases matching TRBD2. J lost 4 bases, V lost 5 bases, and 14 bases had no gene match. This CDR3 region has 17 residues. Germline V gene sequence: CDR1 PRHDT, CDR2 FYEKMQ (reference sequence). Based on the CDR3 plus reference TRBV13 and TRBJ2-5, the full variable domain is AAGVIQSPRHLIKEKRETATLKCYPIPRHDTVYWYQQGPGQDPQFLISFYEKMQSDKGSIPDRFSAQQFSDYHSELNMSSLELGDSALYFCASSPVGVAGDGETQYFGPGTRLLVL.

In this sample, this clone is medium-sized. The genes are TRBV11-3 and TRBJ2-1, with 7 bases identical to TRBD2. J was trimmed by 1 base and V by 0 bases; bases with no gene match: 3. The CDR3 runs to 16 residues. CDR1 and CDR2 from the germline V gene are SGHNT and YENEEA. Here the CDR3 DNA reads TGTGCCAGCAGCTTAGACGGGAGGCCATCCTACAATGAGCAGTTCTTC. Amino acid sequence: CASSLDGRPSYNEQFF.

This clone appeared once. CDR3 loop: CASSLTTGFYGYTF. Here the CDR3 DNA reads TGTGCCAGCAGCCTTACGACAGGGTTCTATGGCTACACCTTC. The chain joins TRBV5-6 to TRBJ1-2; 7 bases are shared with TRBD1. In germline, CDR1 is SGHDT, CDR2 YYEEEE. The CDR3 length is 14 residues. J was trimmed by 4 bases and V by 4 bases; bases with no gene match: 7.

The chain links TRBV13 to TRBJ2-5; 11 bases agree with TRBD2. Trimming removed 2 bases from V and 3 bases from J; junction bases left unmatched: 11. There are 18 residues in the CDR3. From germline, CDR1 is PRHDT and CDR2 FYEKMQ (reference sequence). CDR3 loop: CASSLRLLAGARKETQYF. The CDR3 region has the DNA TGTGCCAGCAGCTTACGTCTACTAGCGGGAGCGAGGAAAGAGACCCAGTACTTC. The variable domain in full, completed from reference TRBV13 and TRBJ2-5, reads AAGVIQSPRHLIKEKRETATLKCYPIPRHDTVYWYQQGPGQDPQFLISFYEKMQSDKGSIPDRFSAQQFSDYHSELNMSSLELGDSALYFCASSLRLLAGARKETQYFGPGTRLLVL.

The V and J genes are TRBV5-5 and TRBJ2-7, with D perhaps TRBD1 (5 bases). Germline V gene data show CDR1 as SGHKS and CDR2 as YYEKEE (reference sequence). The V and J ends lost 2 bases and 3 bases respectively, with 12 bases between them. The length of the CDR3 is 14 residues. CDR3 in DNA: TGTGCCAGCAGCTTCGGTCAGGGTCACTACGAGCAGTACTTC. Its protein is CASSFGQGHYEQYF.

This clone is a singleton in its sample. DNA for the CDR3: TGTGCCAGCAGCGGGGTAGCGGGAGCCAATGAGCAGTTCTTC. Protein product: CASSGVAGANEQFF. The chain carries TRBV9 and TRBJ2-1, with 9 bases matching TRBD2. Germline V lookup: CDR1 SGDLS, CDR2 YYNGEE. The CDR3 is made up of 14 amino acids. Losses at the gene ends were 3 bases for V and 6 bases for J; bases not matched to a gene: 4.

This clone was observed a handful of times. The chain recombines TRBV27 with TRBJ1-4; D possibly corresponds to TRBD1 (5 bases). The CDR3 spans 13 residues. CDR1 and CDR2 (germline): MNHEY, SMNVEV (reference sequence). V was clipped by 4 bases and J by 8 bases, with 11 bases between them. In DNA, the CDR3 is TGTGCCAGCAGTTGGGGCCCGTGGGAAAAACTGTTTTTT. Encoded protein: CASSWGPWEKLFF.

The chain employs TRBV19 and TRBJ2-3; 10 nucleotides agree with TRBD2. Trimming cost V 5 bases and J 5 bases; bases outside gene matches: 7. Germline CDR1 is LNHDA and CDR2 is SQIVND (reference sequence). This CDR3 is 15 amino acids long. CDR3 DNA sequence: TGTGCCAGTAGTCTTAGCGGGGGGTCCGGAGATACGCAGTATTTT. It codes for CASSLSGGSGDTQYF.

The chain has TRBV5-4 and TRBJ1-1; tentatively, D is TRBD1 (6 bases). Per germline, CDR1 SGHNT and CDR2 YYREEE (reference sequence). This CDR3 region has 17 residues. Between the trimmed V and J ends, which lost 4 bases and 0 bases, there was a span of 19 bases. DNA of the CDR3: TGTGCCAGCAGCCCCCCAGGACAGAAGCCTATGAACACTGAAGCTTTCTTT. This codes for CASSPPGQKPMNTEAFF.

The chain links TRBV7-7 to TRBJ2-2; D might be TRBD1 (5 bases). The CDR3 runs 12 residues. CDR1 is SSHAT, CDR2 FNYEAQ, per germline (reference sequence). V was cut by 5 bases and J by 4 bases, with 5 bases left in between. Written as DNA, the CDR3 is TGTGCCAGCAGCCAGGGCACCGGGGAGCTGTTTTTT. It codes for CASSQGTGELFF. The whole variable domain, filled in from reference TRBV7-7 and TRBJ2-2, reads GAGVSQSPRYKVTKRGQDVTLRCDPISSHATLYWYQQALGQGPEFLTYFNYEAQPDKSGLPSDRFSAERPEGSISTLTIQRTEQRDSAMYRCASSQGTGELFFGEGSRLTVL.

V gene TRBV11-2 combines with J gene TRBJ2-5, with 8 bases identical to TRBD2. CDR1 and CDR2 (germline): SGHAT, FQNNGV. This CDR3 spans 16 amino acids. With 5 bases clipped from V and 5 bases from J, the junction kept 13 bases outside the gene matches. The CDR3 is CASSNPVVRGGETQYF. The CDR3 coding sequence is TGTGCCAGCAGCAACCCCGTGGTACGGGGGGGGGAGACCCAGTACTTC.